This T cell receptor (beta chain) was documented in a study of shared clonotypes between healthy human individuals. Produced via immunoSEQ multiplex PCR; TCRdb's table is partial and in-frame only. The sample contains a few million clones, about 92% of which appear only once. After removal of 0 bases from V and 7 bases from J, the junction contained 2 bases not matched to a gene. There are 14 residues in the CDR3. Germline V gene sequence: CDR1 MNHNS, CDR2 SASEGT. Turning to this clone: This sample includes further DNA sequences coding for the same CDR3.

This TCR came from a man aged 18 to 35 in good health. The sample comprised naive CD4+ T cells sorted from blood. This sample's subset: CD45RA+ positively selected. The chain employs TRBV6-1 and TRBJ1-5; TRBD1 matches at 8 bases. CDR3 sequence reads: CASSEAPGGQPQHF. CDR3 nucleotides: TGTGCCAGCAGTGAAGCCCCAGGGGGCCAGCCCCAGCATTTT.